This TCR beta chain is drawn from a study of blood T cells in healthy people across ages. The germline gives CDR1 SGHRS, CDR2 YFSETQ. Trimming stripped 3 bases from V and 0 bases from J, with 16 bases between. The CDR3 loop spans 17 amino acids. This clonotype was observed a few times. The study isolated at least 6.5 million PBMCs from each sample. With a J-beta primer mix and a sample-barcoded 5' primer, a second PCR ran about 6 to 11 cycles. One entry per CDR3 protein, called by TCRdb with MiXCR from the 5' RACE reads. The data contain about 1.6 million distinct CDR3 sequences, around 36% of them seen just once; the ten biggest clones take up 10% to 12%.

The sequence was obtained from a woman aged 25-40 years in good health. Sequencing was performed on blood. This rearrangement joins TRBV5-1 to TRBJ2-1, with a tentative D call TRBD1 (5 bases). The CDR3 DNA sequence: TGCGCCAGCAGCTCCCACCCCGACAGAAGCTCCTACAATGAGCAGTTCTTC. The encoded protein is CASSSHPDRSSYNEQFF.